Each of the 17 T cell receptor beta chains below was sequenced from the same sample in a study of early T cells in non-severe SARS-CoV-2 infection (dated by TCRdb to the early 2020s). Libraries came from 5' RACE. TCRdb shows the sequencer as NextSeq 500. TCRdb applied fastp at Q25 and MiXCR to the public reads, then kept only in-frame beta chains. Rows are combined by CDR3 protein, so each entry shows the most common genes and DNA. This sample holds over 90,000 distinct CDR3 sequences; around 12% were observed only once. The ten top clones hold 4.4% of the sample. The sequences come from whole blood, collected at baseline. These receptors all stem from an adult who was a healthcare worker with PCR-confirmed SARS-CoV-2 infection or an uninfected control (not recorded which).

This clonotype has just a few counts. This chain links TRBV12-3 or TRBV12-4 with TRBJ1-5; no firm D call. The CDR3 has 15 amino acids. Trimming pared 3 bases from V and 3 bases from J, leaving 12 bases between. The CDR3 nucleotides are TGTGCCAGCAGTTTGCAGGAAAGTAACAATCAGCCCCAGCATTTT. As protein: CASSLQESNNQPQHF.

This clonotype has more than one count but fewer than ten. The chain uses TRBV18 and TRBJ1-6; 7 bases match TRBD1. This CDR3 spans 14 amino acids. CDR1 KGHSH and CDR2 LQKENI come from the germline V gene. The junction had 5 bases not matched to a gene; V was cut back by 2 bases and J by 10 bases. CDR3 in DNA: TGTGCCAGCTCACCAAGGGACAGCGGCTCACCCCTCCACTTT. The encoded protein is CASSPRDSGSPLHF.

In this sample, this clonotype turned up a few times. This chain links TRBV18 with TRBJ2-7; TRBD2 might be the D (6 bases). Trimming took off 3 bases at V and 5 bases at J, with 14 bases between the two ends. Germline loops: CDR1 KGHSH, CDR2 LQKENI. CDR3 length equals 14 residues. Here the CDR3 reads CASSPYGGRDEQYF. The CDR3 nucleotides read TGTGCCAGCTCACCGTACGGGGGTCGGGACGAGCAGTACTTC. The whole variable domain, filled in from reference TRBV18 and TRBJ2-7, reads NAGVMQNPRHLVRRRGQEARLRCSPMKGHSHVYWYRQLPEEGLKFMVYLQKENIIDESGMPKERFSAEFPKEGPSILRIQQVVRGDSAAYFCASSPYGGRDEQYFGPGTRLTVT.

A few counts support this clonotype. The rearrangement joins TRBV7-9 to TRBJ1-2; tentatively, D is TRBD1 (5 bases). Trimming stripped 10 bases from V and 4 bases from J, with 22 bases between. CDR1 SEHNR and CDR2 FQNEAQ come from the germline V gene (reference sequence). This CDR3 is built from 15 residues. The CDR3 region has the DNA TGTGCCATCTCAGCTTGGGACGGTCGGGGCTATGGCTACACCTTC. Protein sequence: CAISAWDGRGYGYTF.

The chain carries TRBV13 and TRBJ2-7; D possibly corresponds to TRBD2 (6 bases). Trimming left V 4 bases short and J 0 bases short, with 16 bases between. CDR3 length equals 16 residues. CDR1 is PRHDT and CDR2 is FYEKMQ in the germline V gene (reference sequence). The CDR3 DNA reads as TGTGCCAGCAGCTCCCAACCCGGGACTTACTCCTACGAGCAGTACTTC. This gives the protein CASSSQPGTYSYEQYF.

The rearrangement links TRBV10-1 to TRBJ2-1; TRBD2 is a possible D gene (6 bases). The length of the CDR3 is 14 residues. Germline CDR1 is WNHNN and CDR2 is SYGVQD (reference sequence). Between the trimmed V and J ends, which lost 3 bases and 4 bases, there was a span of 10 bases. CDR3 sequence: CASSEGSGYNEQFF. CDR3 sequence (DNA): TGCGCCAGCAGTGAAGGTAGCGGATACAATGAGCAGTTCTTC.

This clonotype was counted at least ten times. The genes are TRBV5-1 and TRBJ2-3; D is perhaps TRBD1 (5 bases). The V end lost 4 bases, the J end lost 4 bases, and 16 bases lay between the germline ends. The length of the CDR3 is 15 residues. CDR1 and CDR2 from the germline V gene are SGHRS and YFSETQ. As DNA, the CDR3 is TGCGCCAGCAGCGGGCGGCGCTTAGGGGCAGATACGCAGTATTTT. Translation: CASSGRRLGADTQYF. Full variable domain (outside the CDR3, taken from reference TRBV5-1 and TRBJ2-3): KAGVTQTPRYLIKTRGQQVTLSCSPISGHRSVSWYQQTPGQGLQFLFEYFSETQRNKGNFPGRFSGRQFSNSRSEMNVSTLELGDSALYLCASSGRRLGADTQYFGPGTRLTVL.

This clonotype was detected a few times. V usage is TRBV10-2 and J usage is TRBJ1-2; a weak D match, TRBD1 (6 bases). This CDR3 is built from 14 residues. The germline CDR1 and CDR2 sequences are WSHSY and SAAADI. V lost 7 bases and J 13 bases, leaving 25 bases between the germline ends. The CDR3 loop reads CASTSHQGRLEFTF. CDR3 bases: TGCGCCAGCACTTCCCACCAGGGGAGGTTGGAGTTCACCTTC.

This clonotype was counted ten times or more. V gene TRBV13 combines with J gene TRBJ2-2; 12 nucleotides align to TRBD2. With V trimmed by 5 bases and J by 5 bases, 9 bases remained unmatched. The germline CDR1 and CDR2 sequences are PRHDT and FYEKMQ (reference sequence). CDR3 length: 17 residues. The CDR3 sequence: CASSLRPSGRGTGELFF. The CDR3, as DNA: TGTGCCAGCAGCCTAAGGCCTAGCGGGAGGGGGACCGGGGAGCTGTTTTTT. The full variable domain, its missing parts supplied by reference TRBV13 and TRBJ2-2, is AAGVIQSPRHLIKEKRETATLKCYPIPRHDTVYWYQQGPGQDPQFLISFYEKMQSDKGSIPDRFSAQQFSDYHSELNMSSLELGDSALYFCASSLRPSGRGTGELFFGEGSRLTVL.

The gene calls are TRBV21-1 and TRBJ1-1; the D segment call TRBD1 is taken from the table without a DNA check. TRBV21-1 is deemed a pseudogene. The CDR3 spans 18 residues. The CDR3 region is CASSADTRDRGPATEAFF. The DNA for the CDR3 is TGTGCCAGCAGCGCCGACACCCGGGACAGGGGGCCAGCAACTGAAGCTTTCTTT.

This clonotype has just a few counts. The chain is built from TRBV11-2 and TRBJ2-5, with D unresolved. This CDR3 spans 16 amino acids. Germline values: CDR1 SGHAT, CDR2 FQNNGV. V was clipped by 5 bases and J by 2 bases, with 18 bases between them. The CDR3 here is CASSPRLALNQETQYF. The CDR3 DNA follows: TGTGCCAGCAGCCCGAGGCTCGCGCTTAATCAAGAGACCCAGTACTTC.

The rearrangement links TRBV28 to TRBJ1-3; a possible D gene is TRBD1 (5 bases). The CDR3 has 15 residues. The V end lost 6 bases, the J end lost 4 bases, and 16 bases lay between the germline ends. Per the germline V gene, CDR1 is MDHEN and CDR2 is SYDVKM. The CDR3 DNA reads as TGTGCCAGCAGCCCTCGAATGGGGGTCGGAAACACCATATATTTT. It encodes CASSPRMGVGNTIYF.

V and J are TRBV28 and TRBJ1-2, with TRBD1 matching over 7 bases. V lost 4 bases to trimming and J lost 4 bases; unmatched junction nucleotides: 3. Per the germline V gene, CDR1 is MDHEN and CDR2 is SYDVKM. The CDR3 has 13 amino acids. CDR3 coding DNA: TGTGCCAGCAGTTCCGACAGGGTCTATGGCTACACCTTC. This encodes CASSSDRVYGYTF.

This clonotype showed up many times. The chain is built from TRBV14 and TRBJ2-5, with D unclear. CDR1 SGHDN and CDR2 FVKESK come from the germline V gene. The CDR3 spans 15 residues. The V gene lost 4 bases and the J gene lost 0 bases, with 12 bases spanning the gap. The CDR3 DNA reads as TGTGCCAGCAGCCGCATGTCGACCCACCAAGAGACCCAGTACTTC. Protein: CASSRMSTHQETQYF.

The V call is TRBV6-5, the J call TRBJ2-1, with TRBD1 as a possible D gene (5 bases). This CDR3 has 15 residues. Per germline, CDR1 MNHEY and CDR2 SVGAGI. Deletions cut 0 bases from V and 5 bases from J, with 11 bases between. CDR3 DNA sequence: TGTGCCAGCAGTTACTCAACAGGAGTTAACAATGAGCAGTTCTTC. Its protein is CASSYSTGVNNEQFF.

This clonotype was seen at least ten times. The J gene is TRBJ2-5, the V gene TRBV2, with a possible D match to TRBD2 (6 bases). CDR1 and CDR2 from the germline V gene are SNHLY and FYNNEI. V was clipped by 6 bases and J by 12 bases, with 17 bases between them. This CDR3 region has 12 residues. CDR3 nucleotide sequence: TGTGCCAGCAGGGACGGGACTCAGCTTAAGTACTTC. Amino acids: CASRDGTQLKYF.

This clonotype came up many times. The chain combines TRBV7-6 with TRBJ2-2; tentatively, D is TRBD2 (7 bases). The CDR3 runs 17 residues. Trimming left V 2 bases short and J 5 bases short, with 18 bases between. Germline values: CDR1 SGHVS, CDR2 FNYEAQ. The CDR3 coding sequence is TGTGCCAGCAGCTTAATCCCCCGGGGGGCGGAGACCGGGGAGCTGTTTTTT. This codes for CASSLIPRGAETGELFF.